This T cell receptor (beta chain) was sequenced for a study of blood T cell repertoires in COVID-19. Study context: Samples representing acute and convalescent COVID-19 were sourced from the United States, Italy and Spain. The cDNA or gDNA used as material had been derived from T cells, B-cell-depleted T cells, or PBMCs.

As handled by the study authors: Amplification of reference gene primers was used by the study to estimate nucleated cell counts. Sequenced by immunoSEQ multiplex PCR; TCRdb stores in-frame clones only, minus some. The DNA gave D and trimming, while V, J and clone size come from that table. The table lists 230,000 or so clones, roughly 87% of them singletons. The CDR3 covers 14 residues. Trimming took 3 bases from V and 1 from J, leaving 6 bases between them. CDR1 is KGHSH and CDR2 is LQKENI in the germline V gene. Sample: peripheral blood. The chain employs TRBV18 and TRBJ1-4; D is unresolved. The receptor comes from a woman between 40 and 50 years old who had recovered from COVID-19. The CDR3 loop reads CASSPVGTNEKLFF. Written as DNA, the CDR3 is TGTGCCAGCTCACCGGTCGGAACTAATGAAAAACTGTTTTTT.